This is a list of T cell receptor beta chains from one sample in a study of blood T cell repertoires in COVID-19. The assay was immunoSEQ multiplex PCR, and TCRdb's table has in-frame clones only and misses some. This table has more than 110,000 clones, roughly 73% appearing once. Material for sequencing was peripheral blood. These receptors were obtained from a woman in her 50s with active or convalescent COVID-19. CDR3s include the opening cysteine and the closing phenylalanine or tryptophan. The D gene is left open where the match is weak. Rows give clone size only sometimes, using once, few, many, or a class for an expanded clone.

d_call,clone_size,v_call,j_call,cdr3_nt,cdr3_aa
TRBD1,NA,TRBV6-2/TRBV6-3,TRBJ1-5,TGTGCCAGCAGTTACGGACAGGCGGGGGGTCAGCCCCAGCATTTT,CASSYGQAGGQPQHF
NA,few,TRBV6-6,TRBJ1-2,TGTGCCAGTACAGCAAACTATGGCTACACCTTC,CASTANYGYTF
TRBD2,few,TRBV4-2,TRBJ2-2,TGTGCCAGCAGCCAGGGACTAGCGGGATCCAACACCGGGGAGCTGTTTTTT,CASSQGLAGSNTGELFF
TRBD1,NA,TRBV9,TRBJ2-2,TGTGCCAGCAGCGAGGACAGGGTGCGCACCGGGGAGCTGTTTTTT,CASSEDRVRTGELFF
NA,NA,TRBV28,TRBJ1-2,TGTGCCAGCAGTTTATTATTAGGACCGGCGCGGACAAACGACGGCTACACCTTC,CASSLLLGPARTNDGYTF
TRBD2,NA,TRBV7-2,TRBJ2-1,TGTGCCAGCAGCTTAACTAGCGGGAGCGATGAGCAGTTCTTC,CASSLTSGSDEQFF
TRBD1,NA,TRBV7-2,TRBJ1-2,TGTGCCAGCAGCCCCGGACAGGCCTTTAACTATGGCTACACCTTC,CASSPGQAFNYGYTF
NA,NA,TRBV2,TRBJ1-1,TGTGCCAGCAGTGAGAACAAGAACACTGAAGCTTTCTTT,CASSENKNTEAFF
NA,NA,TRBV5-8,TRBJ2-1,TGTGCCAGCAGCTTGGGGACGCGGGGTGGTGAGCAGTTCTTC,CASSLGTRGGEQFF
NA,NA,TRBV10-2,TRBJ1-3,TGCGCCAGCAGTGAGACTTGGGACACGGGAAACACCATATATTTT,CASSETWDTGNTIYF
TRBD1,once,TRBV3-1/TRBV3-2,TRBJ2-7,TGTGCCAGCAGCCCCCGGGACAGGGGGCTCGAGCAGTACTTC,CASSPRDRGLEQYF
NA,NA,TRBV28,TRBJ2-7,TGTGCCAGCAGTCCCGCTGAGGTGGTCGAGCAGTACTTC,CASSPAEVVEQYF
TRBD1,NA,TRBV25-1,TRBJ2-2,TGTGCCAGCAGTGGGGACAGGGGTAGCACCGGGGAGCTGTTTTTT,CASSGDRGSTGELFF
NA,NA,TRBV7-2,TRBJ1-6,TGTGCCAGCAGCTTAGTCGTCGGGGAACCCCTCCACTTT,CASSLVVGEPLHF
NA,NA,TRBV7-3,TRBJ2-2,TGTGCCAGCAGCTCACAGGGTACAACCGGGGAGCTGTTTTTT,CASSSQGTTGELFF
NA,NA,TRBV12-3/TRBV12-4,TRBJ2-7,TGTGCCAGCAGTTTGATTGGGGGGTACGAGCAGTACTTC,CASSLIGGYEQYF
TRBD1,NA,TRBV4-3,TRBJ1-2,TGCGCCAGCAGCCAGACAGGGGTTGACTATGGCTACACCTTC,CASSQTGVDYGYTF
TRBD1,NA,TRBV28,TRBJ1-1,TGTGCCAGCAGTTTACCCACAGGACAGGGGGGAGGAGCTTTCTTT,CASSLPTGQGGGAFF
TRBD2,few,TRBV7-9,TRBJ2-1,TGTGCCAGCAGCCCGGGACTAGCGGGACCCAATGAGCAGTTCTTC,CASSPGLAGPNEQFF
NA,once,TRBV5-1,TRBJ1-1,TGCGCCAGCAGCTTGGTTCTGGCAGAAACGAACACTGAAGCTTTCTTT,CASSLVLAETNTEAFF
NA,NA,TRBV9,TRBJ2-7,TGTGCCAGCAGCGTAGAACTCGTTTCAGAGCAGTACTTC,CASSVELVSEQYF
TRBD1,NA,TRBV6-5,TRBJ2-1,TGTGCCAGCAGCAAAGGACAGGGGGGCTACAATGAGCAGTTCTTC,CASSKGQGGYNEQFF
NA,NA,TRBV12-3/TRBV12-4,TRBJ1-5,TGTGCCAGCAGCCTAGACAATCAGCCCCAGCATTTT,CASSLDNQPQHF
NA,NA,TRBV30,TRBJ2-6,TGTGCCTGGAGTGACAGGGCTGGGGCCAACGTCCTGACTTTC,CAWSDRAGANVLTF
NA,NA,TRBV5-1,TRBJ2-5,TGCGCCAGCAGCAATGGTACTTTTGAGACCCAGTACTTC,CASSNGTFETQYF
TRBD1,NA,TRBV2,TRBJ1-1,TGTGCCAGCAGAGCGGACAGGGCTGGTGAAGCTTTCTTT,CASRADRAGEAFF
TRBD1,NA,TRBV19,TRBJ1-1,TGTGCCAGTAGTAAACACCGGGACAGGAACACTGAAGCTTTCTTT,CASSKHRDRNTEAFF
TRBD1,NA,TRBV14,TRBJ1-1,TGTGCCAGCAGCCAAGGCAGGGACAGGAACACTGAAGCTTTCTTT,CASSQGRDRNTEAFF
NA,NA,TRBV7-2,TRBJ1-4,TGTGCCAGCAGCTTAGTGGTTACGCGGAGGGCTGACGAGAGGGTAAAACTGTTTTTT,CASSLVVTRRADERVKLFF
TRBD1,many,TRBV25-1,TRBJ1-5,TGTGCCAGCGGGACAGGGAGCAATCAGCCCCAGCATTTT,CASGTGSNQPQHF
NA,NA,TRBV6-5,TRBJ2-5,TGTGCCAGCAGGACTCAAGAGACCCAGTACTTC,CASRTQETQYF
NA,NA,TRBV9,TRBJ1-6,TGTGCCAGCAGCGCACAGGGTATTGGGGTTAATTCACCCCTCCACTTT,CASSAQGIGVNSPLHF
TRBD2,NA,TRBV11-2,TRBJ2-3,TGTGCCAGCAGGGAGAGCGGGGGGTCATCGGGAGATACGCAGTATTTT,CASRESGGSSGDTQYF
NA,NA,TRBV7-7,TRBJ2-2,TGTGCCAGCAGCTCCGCCGTGGTTACTAACACCGGGGAGCTGTTTTTT,CASSSAVVTNTGELFF
TRBD1,NA,TRBV7-3,TRBJ1-1,TGTGCCAGCAGCTTAGGGGGACAGGGTGGAACTGAAGCTTTCTTT,CASSLGGQGGTEAFF
NA,once,TRBV19,TRBJ1-6,TGTGCCACCCGTGTGGGGCAAAACGTTTCACCCCTCCACTTT,CATRVGQNVSPLHF
NA,many,TRBV7-9,TRBJ2-5,TGTGCCAGCAACACCCATGGGGGCGACGGAGAGACCCAGTACTTC,CASNTHGGDGETQYF
TRBD2,once,TRBV7-2,TRBJ2-4,TGTGCCAGCAGCTTCGGGACTAGCAGAAACATTCAGTACTTC,CASSFGTSRNIQYF
NA,NA,TRBV20-1,TRBJ1-1,TGCAGTGCTAGAGGTCAACCGGGGGCTTTCTTT,CSARGQPGAFF
TRBD1,NA,TRBV28,TRBJ1-2,TGTGCCAGCAGACAACGAGGGGTACAGGGGGCGCGGGGCTACACCTTC,CASRQRGVQGARGYTF
TRBD1,NA,TRBV28,TRBJ2-7,TGTGCCAGCAGTCCCCGAGGACAGGGGTCCAGCGAGCAGTACTTC,CASSPRGQGSSEQYF
NA,NA,TRBV19,TRBJ2-7,TGTGCCAGTAGTCAAACCGGGGGAGGCTACGAGCAGTACTTC,CASSQTGGGYEQYF